This TCR beta chain is from a study of T cell clonotyping in hematopoietic cell transplantation. On the study more broadly: Pretransplant recipient samples were taken after cytoreduction.

The table came from immunoSEQ multiplex PCR; TCRdb's copy has only in-frame clones and leaves some out. Among about 36,000 clones, 90% to 95% were seen once, and the ten largest hold around 1.5%. Findings and limits, study-wide: At the given depth, recipient repertoires were over 97% de novo clonotypes. Pathologically expanded recipient clonotypes increased progressively from day 30 to day 180 as diversity fell.

As to this clone: Its antigen is not known.

The V gene lost 5 bases and the J gene lost 5 bases, with 16 bases spanning the gap. Germline values: CDR1 SGHNT, CDR2 YENEEA. The CDR3 contains 15 residues. As to time point: recipient sample about 28 days before transplant, after cytoreduction. Recipients were bled about 28 days pretransplant and at posttransplant days 30, 100, 180. The sequence was obtained from a man in his forties with chronic myeloid leukemia. Some clones in this sample may be carry-over from other donors' samples. The sequenced sample was peripheral blood mononuclear cells, obtained before stem cell transplant. This rearrangement joins TRBV11-3 to TRBJ2-1; D is perhaps TRBD1 or TRBD2 (6 bases each). As DNA, the CDR3 is TGTGCCAGCAGCCCTAATTGGGGGGCGGACAATGAGCAGTTCTTC. This codes for CASSPNWGADNEQFF.